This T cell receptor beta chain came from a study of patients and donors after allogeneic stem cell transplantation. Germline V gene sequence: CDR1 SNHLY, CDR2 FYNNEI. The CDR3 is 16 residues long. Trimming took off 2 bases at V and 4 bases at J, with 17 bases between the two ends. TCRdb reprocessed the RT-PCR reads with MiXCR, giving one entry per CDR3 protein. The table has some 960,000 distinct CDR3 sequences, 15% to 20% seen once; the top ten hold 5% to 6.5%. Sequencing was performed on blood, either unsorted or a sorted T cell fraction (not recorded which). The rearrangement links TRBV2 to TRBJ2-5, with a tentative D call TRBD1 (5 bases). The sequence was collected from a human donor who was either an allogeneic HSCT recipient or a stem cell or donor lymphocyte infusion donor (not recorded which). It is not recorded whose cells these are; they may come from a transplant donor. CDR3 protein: CASSEWGRAWSETQYF. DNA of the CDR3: TGTGCCAGCAGTGAATGGGGCAGGGCTTGGTCAGAGACCCAGTACTTC.